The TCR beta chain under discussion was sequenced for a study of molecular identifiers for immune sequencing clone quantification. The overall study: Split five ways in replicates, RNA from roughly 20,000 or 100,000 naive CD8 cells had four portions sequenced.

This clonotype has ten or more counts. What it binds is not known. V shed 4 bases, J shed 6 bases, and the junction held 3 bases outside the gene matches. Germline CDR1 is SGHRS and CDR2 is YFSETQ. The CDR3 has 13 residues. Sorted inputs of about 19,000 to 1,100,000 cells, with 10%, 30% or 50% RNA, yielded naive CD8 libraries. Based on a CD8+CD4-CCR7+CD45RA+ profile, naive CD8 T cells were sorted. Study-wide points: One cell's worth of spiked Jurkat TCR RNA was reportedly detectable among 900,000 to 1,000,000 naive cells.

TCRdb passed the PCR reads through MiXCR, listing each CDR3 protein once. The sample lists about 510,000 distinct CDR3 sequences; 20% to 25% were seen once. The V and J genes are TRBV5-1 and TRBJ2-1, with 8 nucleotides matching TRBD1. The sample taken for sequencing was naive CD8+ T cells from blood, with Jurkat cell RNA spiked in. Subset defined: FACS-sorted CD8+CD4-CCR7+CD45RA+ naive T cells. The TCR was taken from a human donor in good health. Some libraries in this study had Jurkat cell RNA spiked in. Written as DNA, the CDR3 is TGCGCCAGCAGCATCAGGGGGCCCAATGAGCAGTTCTTC. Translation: CASSIRGPNEQFF.